This entry concerns a single T cell receptor beta chain. Its antigen is not known. Noted time point: week 23, last vaccination. The content of each vaccine dose was 300 ug of mutant IDH1 20-mer peptide, and topical imiquimod accompanied it. Sequencing was performed with immunoSEQ multiplex PCR; in TCRdb, only in-frame clones are kept and a portion is missing. Of approximately 41,000 clones in the sample, over 70% are singletons; the top ten hold approximately 6.5%. These data belong to a study of a mutant IDH1 vaccine in newly diagnosed glioma. In the study overall: Patients, over weeks 1, 3, 5, 7, 11, 15, 19 and 23, received a total of eight vaccinations.

This CDR3 is built from 15 residues. V was pared by 6 bases and J by 6 bases, with 7 bases of the junction left unmatched. Germline CDR1 and CDR2: LGHNT and FRNRAP. This TCR was recovered from a middle-aged woman with glioma. Some clones in this sample may be carry-over from other donors' samples. This sample comprised PBMCs, obtained from a glioma patient whose treatment included an IDH1 peptide vaccine. The V call is TRBV12-5, the J call TRBJ2-2; 10 nucleotides align to TRBD1. Here the CDR3 reads CASGPGTGVAGELFF. CDR3 nucleotides: TGTGCTAGTGGGCCCGGGACAGGGGTTGCCGGGGAGCTGTTTTTT.